This T cell receptor beta chain emerged from a study of blood T cell repertoires in COVID-19. Study as a whole: Italy, Spain and the United States were the sources of the convalescent and acute COVID-19 samples.

Method: immunoSEQ multiplex PCR; TCRdb's copy keeps in-frame clones and lacks some. Of under 95,000 clones listed, more than 60% were seen once; the top ten hold 11%. The germline CDR1 and CDR2 sequences are LGHDT and YNNKEL (reference sequence). Trimming stripped 4 bases from V and 2 bases from J, with 13 bases between. The CDR3 extends over 15 amino acids. Sequences were obtained from peripheral blood. This TCR came from a man between 65 and 80 years old with acute or convalescent COVID-19. V usage is TRBV3-1 (or the pseudogene TRBV3-2) and J usage is TRBJ2-3, with D maybe TRBD1 (6 bases). CDR3 region: CASSLVQGPTDTQYF. CDR3 sequence (DNA): TGTGCCAGCAGCCTCGTACAGGGACCCACAGATACGCAGTATTTT.